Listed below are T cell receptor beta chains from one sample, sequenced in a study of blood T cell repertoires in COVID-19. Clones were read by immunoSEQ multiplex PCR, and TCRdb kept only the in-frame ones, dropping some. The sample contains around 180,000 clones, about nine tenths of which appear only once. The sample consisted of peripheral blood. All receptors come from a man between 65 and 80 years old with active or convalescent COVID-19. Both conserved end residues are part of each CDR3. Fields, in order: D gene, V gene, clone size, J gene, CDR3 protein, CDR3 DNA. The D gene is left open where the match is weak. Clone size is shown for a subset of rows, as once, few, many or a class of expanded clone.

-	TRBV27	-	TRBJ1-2	CASSLYPGRDGYTF	TGTGCCAGCAGTTTATACCCTGGTCGGGATGGCTACACCTTC
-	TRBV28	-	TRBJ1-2	CATHKQGWAYGYTF	TGTGCCACTCATAAACAGGGATGGGCCTATGGCTACACCTTC
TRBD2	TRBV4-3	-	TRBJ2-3	CASSQTALAGGQDTQYF	TGCGCCAGCAGCCAAACGGCGCTAGCGGGAGGACAAGATACGCAGTATTTT
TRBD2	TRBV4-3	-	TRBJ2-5	CASSRQAGGETQYF	TGCGCCAGCAGCCGACAGGCGGGAGGAGAGACCCAGTACTTC
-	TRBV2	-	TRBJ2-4	CASMASSVAKNIQYF	TGTGCCAGCATGGCCAGTTCTGTAGCCAAAAACATTCAGTACTTC
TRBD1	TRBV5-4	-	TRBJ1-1	CASSRQDRLNTEAFF	TGTGCCAGCAGCCGCCAGGACAGGCTGAACACTGAAGCTTTCTTT
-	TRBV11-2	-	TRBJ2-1	CASSLGAGEYDEQFF	TGTGCCAGCAGCTTAGGGGCAGGGGAGTACGATGAGCAGTTCTTC
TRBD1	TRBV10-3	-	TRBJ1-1	CAISSQGDTEAFF	TGTGCCATCTCTTCACAGGGGGACACTGAAGCTTTCTTT
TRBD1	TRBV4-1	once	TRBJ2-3	CASSQAGQGLLDTQYF	TGCGCCAGCAGCCAAGCGGGACAGGGTCTCCTAGATACGCAGTATTTT
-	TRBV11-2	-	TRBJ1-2	CAARAGDQPTF	TGTGCCGCGCGGGCAGGGGACCAACCAACCTTC
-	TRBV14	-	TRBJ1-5	CASSLGGSNQPQHF	TGTGCCAGCAGCCTAGGAGGGAGCAATCAGCCCCAGCATTTT
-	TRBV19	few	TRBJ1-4	CATSDRWEKLFF	TGTGCCACCTCGGACAGATGGGAAAAACTGTTTTTT
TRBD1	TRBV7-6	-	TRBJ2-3	CASSPGTGTTDTQYF	TGTGCCAGCAGCCCCGGGACAGGGACGACAGATACGCAGTATTTT
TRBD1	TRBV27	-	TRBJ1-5	CASGETGAALNQPQHF	TGTGCCAGCGGAGAGACAGGGGCGGCCCTAAATCAGCCCCAGCATTTT
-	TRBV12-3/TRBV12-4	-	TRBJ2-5	CASSRTVSETQYF	TGTGCCAGCAGTCGTACAGTTTCGGAGACCCAGTACTTC
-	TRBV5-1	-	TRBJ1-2	CASSFAGGANYGYTF	TGCGCCAGCAGCTTTGCGGGGGGGGCTAACTATGGCTACACCTTC
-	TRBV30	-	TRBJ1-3	CAWSVGVGGNTIYF	TGTGCCTGGAGTGTAGGGGTCGGTGGAAACACCATATATTTT
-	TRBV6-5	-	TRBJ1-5	CASSYQYSNQPQHF	TGTGCCAGCAGTTACCAGTATAGCAATCAGCCCCAGCATTTT
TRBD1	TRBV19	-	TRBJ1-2	CASNIQGTYGYTF	TGTGCCAGTAACATACAGGGGACCTATGGCTACACCTTC
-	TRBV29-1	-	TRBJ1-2	CSVEAWTEAYYGYTF	TGCAGCGTTGAAGCCTGGACAGAAGCTTACTATGGCTACACCTTC
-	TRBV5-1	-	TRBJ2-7	CASSSRSSYEQYF	TGCGCCAGCAGCTCGCGAAGCTCCTACGAGCAGTACTTC
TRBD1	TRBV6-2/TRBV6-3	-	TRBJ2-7	CASSLGQFYEQYF	TGTGCCAGCAGTTTGGGACAGTTCTACGAGCAGTACTTC
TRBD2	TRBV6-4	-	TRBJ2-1	CASSANSGGNNEQFF	TGTGCCAGCAGTGCGAATAGCGGGGGCAACAATGAGCAGTTCTTC
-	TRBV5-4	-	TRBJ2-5	CASSLRETQYF	TGTGCCAGCAGCTTGCGAGAGACCCAGTACTTC
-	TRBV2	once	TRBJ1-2	CASSIQQSGSRGGYTF	TGTGCCAGCAGTATCCAACAATCAGGGTCTCGAGGTGGCTACACCTTC